Listed here is a single T cell receptor (beta chain). What it recognizes is unknown. Generated by immunoSEQ multiplex PCR, the TCRdb table keeps only in-frame clones and is missing some. The sample shows 60,000 to 75,000 clones, approximately 86% of them seen only once. Germline V gene lookup returns CDR1 MNHEY and CDR2 SMNVEV (reference sequence). This CDR3 contains 17 residues. Trimming took 2 bases from V and 3 from J; bases not matched to a gene: 7. The data derive from a study of lymphopenia after photon versus proton radiotherapy. Study observations and caveats: Under photons, naive T cells and diversity fell while effector/memory populations rose. Survival link was tested only in deceased patients; proton benefit remains a possibility.

The rearrangement links TRBV27 to TRBJ2-1; TRBD2 agrees at 10 bases. This clonotype was obtained from a man older than 75 with esophageal cancer. This specimen consisted of peripheral blood, obtained from a patient treated with proton-based radiotherapy. DNA for the CDR3: TGTGCCAGCAGTTTACGGGCTAGCGGGAGTAACTACAATGAGCAGTTCTTC. The encoded protein is CASSLRASGSNYNEQFF.